The source of this T cell receptor (beta chain) is a study of CD8 T cells in Susac syndrome. In the study overall: Patients with Susac syndrome were therapy-naive, on corticosteroids, or on intravenous immunoglobulin alone at blood draw.

With regard to this clonotype: What it recognizes is unknown.

Random hexamers were used to reverse transcribe an amount of about 0.45 to 1 ug RNA. Across 54 Vbeta and 13 Jbeta, immunoSEQ multiplex PCR amplified TCR beta CDR3. One entry per CDR3 protein, called by TCRdb with MiXCR from the immunoSEQ multiplex PCR reads. The table includes about 90,000 distinct CDR3 sequences, 95% to 96% detected once. The authors carried out high-throughput sequencing of TCR beta. They applied it to CD8+ and CD4+ T cells obtained from blood. Study-level results: It was in TEMRA cells and active patients that Susac CD8+ clonal expansion peaked.

Input material: CD8+ T cells from PBMCs. The clonotype originates from a human donor with Susac syndrome.

DNA of the CDR3: TGTGCCAGCAGTTGGGGACAGGCTAATTCACCCCTCCACTTT. This gives the protein CASSWGQANSPLHF. V and J are TRBV12-3 or TRBV12-4 and TRBJ1-6; 8 nucleotides align to TRBD1. CDR3 length equals 14 residues. The V and J ends lost 4 bases and 6 bases, in that order; junction bases with no gene match: 2.